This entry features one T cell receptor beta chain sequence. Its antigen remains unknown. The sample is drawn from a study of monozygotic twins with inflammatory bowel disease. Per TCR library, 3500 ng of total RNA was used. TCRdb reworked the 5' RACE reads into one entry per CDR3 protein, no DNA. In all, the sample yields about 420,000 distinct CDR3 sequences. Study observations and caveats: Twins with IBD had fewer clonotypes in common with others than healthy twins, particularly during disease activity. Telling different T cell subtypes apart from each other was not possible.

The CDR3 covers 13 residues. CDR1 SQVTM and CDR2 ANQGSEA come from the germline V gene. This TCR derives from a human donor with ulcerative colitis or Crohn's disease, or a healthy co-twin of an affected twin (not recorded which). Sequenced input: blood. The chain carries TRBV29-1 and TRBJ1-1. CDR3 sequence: CSVASRRNTEAFF.